This TCR beta chain was captured by sequencing in a study of shared T cell receptors in the human thymus. This clone was observed once. TCRdb's table, derived via immunoSEQ multiplex PCR, lists solely in-frame clones and lacks some. This sample carries about 660,000 clones, more than 75% of them seen once, and the ten largest clones take about 0.01%. The same sample was also studied in work on human thymus T cells. Per that study: Donation came from healthy Finnish infants having corrective surgery for congenital heart defects. Surgeons resected thymus tissue during corrective heart surgery. Thymic and blood repertoires appeared to show biased V and J gene usage. Highly overlapping thymic repertoires in unrelated individuals were reported by related research.

The source material was thymocytes. This receptor was taken from a boy under two years old with a congenital heart defect.

CDR3 sequence reads: CASSQQREWGGLNYGYTF. The CDR3 DNA follows: TGTGCCAGCTCACAACAGAGAGAGTGGGGGGGCCTTAACTATGGCTACACCTTC. J is TRBJ1-2 and V is TRBV18, with D possibly matching TRBD1 (6 bases). V dropped 4 bases and J dropped 1 base, with 22 bases sitting between them. Germline CDR1 and CDR2: KGHSH and LQKENI. The CDR3 sequence is 18 residues long.